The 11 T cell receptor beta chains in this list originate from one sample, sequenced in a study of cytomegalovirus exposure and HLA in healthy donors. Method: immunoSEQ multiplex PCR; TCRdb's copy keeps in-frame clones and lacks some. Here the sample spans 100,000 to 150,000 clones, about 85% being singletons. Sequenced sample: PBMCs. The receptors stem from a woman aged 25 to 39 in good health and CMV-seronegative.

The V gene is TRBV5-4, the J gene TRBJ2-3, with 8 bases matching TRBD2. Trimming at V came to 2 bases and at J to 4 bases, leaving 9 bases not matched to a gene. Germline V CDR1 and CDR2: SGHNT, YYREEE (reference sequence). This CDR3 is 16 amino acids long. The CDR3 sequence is CASSFGSRGGADTQYF. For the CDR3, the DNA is TGTGCCAGCAGCTTTGGGAGCCGGGGGGGGGCAGATACGCAGTATTTT. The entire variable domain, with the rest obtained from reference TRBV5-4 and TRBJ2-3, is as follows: ETGVTQSPTHLIKTRGQQVTLRCSSQSGHNTVSWYQQALGQGPQFIFQYYREEENGRGNFPPRFSGLQFPNYSSELNVNALELDDSALYLCASSFGSRGGADTQYFGPGTRLTVL.

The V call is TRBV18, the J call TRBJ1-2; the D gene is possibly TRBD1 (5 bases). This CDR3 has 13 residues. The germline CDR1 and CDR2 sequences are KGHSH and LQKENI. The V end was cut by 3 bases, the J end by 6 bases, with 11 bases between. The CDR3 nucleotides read TGTGCCAGCTCACCTTCCAGGGAGGATGGCTACACCTTC. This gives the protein CASSPSREDGYTF.

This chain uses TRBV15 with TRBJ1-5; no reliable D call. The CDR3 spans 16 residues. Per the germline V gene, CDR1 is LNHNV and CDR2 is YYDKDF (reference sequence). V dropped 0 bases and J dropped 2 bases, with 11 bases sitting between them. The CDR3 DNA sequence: TGTGCCACCAGCAGAGATGGAGGTTCTCGCAATCAGCCCCAGCATTTT. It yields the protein CATSRDGGSRNQPQHF.

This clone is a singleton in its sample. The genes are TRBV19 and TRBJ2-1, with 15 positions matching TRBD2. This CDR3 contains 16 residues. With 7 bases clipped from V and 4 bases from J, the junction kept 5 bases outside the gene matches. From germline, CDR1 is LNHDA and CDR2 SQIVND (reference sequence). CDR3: CASTGTSGGRYNEQFF. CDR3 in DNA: TGTGCCAGTACGGGGACTAGCGGGGGGAGATACAATGAGCAGTTCTTC. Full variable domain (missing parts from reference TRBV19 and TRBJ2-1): DGGITQSPKYLFRKEGQNVTLSCEQNLNHDAMYWYRQDPGQGLRLIYYSQIVNDFQKGDIAEGYSVSREKKESFPLTVTSAQKNPTAFYLCASTGTSGGRYNEQFFGPGTRLTVL.

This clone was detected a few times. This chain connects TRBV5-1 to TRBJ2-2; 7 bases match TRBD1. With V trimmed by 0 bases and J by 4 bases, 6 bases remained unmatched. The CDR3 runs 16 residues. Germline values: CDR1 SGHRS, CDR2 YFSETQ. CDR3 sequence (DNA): TGCGCCAGCAGCTTGGCCAGGGGGATGGGCACCGGGGAGCTGTTTTTT. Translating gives CASSLARGMGTGELFF. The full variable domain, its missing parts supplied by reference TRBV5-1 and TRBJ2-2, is KAGVTQTPRYLIKTRGQQVTLSCSPISGHRSVSWYQQTPGQGLQFLFEYFSETQRNKGNFPGRFSGRQFSNSRSEMNVSTLELGDSALYLCASSLARGMGTGELFFGEGSRLTVL.

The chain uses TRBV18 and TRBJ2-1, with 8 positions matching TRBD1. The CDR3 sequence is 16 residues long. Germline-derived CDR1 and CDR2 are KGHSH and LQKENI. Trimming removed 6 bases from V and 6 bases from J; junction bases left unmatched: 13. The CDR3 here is CASSAPRGRTVNEQFF. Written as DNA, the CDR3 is TGTGCCAGCTCCGCCCCCAGGGGGCGGACGGTCAATGAGCAGTTCTTC.

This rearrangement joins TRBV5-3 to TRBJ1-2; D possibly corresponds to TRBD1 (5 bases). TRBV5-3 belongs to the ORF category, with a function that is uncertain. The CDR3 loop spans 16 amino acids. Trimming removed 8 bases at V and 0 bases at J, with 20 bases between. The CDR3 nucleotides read TGTGCCAGTTTGGGGGGACGGCTAAAAGCTAACTATGGCTACACCTTC. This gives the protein CASLGGRLKANYGYTF.

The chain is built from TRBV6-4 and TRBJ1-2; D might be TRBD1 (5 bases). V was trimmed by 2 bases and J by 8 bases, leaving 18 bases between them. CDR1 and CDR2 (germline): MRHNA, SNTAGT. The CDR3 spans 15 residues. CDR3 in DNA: TGTGCCAGCAGTGACCCGAATTTTTTCAGGGAAGGCTACACCTTC. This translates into CASSDPNFFREGYTF.

CDR3 coding DNA: TGCGCCACCAAGGTTGGTGGGACTAGCGGCAATGAGCAGTTCTTC. This gives the protein CATKVGGTSGNEQFF. The chain uses TRBV10-1 and TRBJ2-1; 11 nucleotides match TRBD2. CDR1 is WNHNN and CDR2 is SYGVQD in the germline V gene (reference sequence). The CDR3 spans 15 residues. V was pared by 10 bases and J by 6 bases, with 11 bases of the junction left unmatched.

The CDR3 nucleotides are TGTGCCAGCTGGGGGGCTGGGGCCAACGTCCTGACTTTC. Its translation is CASWGAGANVLTF. The chain is built from TRBV13 and TRBJ2-6; D is perhaps TRBD2 (6 bases). The germline V and J ends were trimmed by 8 bases and 2 bases, with 7 bases remaining between them. The CDR3 runs to 13 residues. Germline CDR1 is PRHDT and CDR2 is FYEKMQ (reference sequence).

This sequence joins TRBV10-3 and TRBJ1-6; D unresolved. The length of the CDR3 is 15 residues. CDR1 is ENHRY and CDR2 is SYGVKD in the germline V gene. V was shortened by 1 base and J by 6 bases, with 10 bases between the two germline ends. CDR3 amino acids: CAISELEEVNSPLHF. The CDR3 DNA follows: TGTGCCATCAGTGAGTTAGAAGAAGTTAATTCACCCCTCCACTTT.